One and the same sample provided the 14 T cell receptor beta chains below, sequenced in a study of OX40 agonist ivuxolimab in advanced cancers. Profiling relied on immunoSEQ multiplex PCR, and the TCRdb table lists in-frame clones only, not all of them. Counted here are tens of thousands of clones, about 88% occurring once; the ten biggest clones make up roughly a fifth. The sample was CD4+ or CD8+ T cells sorted from blood, taken in a trial of the OX40 agonist ivuxolimab. The receptor set was obtained from an adult with an advanced solid tumor such as melanoma, head and neck, liver or kidney cancer.

The chain couples TRBV11-2 to TRBJ2-1; possibly TRBD2 for D (6 bases). The CDR3 spans 16 residues. CDR1 and CDR2 (germline): SGHAT, FQNNGV. V was cut by 1 base and J by 0 bases, with 10 bases left in between. CDR3 residues: CASSLARLGSYNEQFF. CDR3 coding DNA: TGTGCCAGCAGCTTAGCCCGACTAGGCTCCTACAATGAGCAGTTCTTC.

The genes are TRBV6-4 and TRBJ2-7, with 9 bases matching TRBD2. The germline CDR1 and CDR2 sequences are MRHNA and SNTAGT. After removal of 0 bases from V and 4 bases from J, the junction contained 10 bases not matched to a gene. The CDR3 totals 17 residues. This chain's CDR3 is CASSDSKGGRGRYEQYF. Written as DNA, the CDR3 is TGTGCCAGCAGTGACTCGAAGGGCGGGAGGGGAAGATACGAGCAGTACTTC.

This clone turned up a few times. The chain links TRBV4-1 to TRBJ2-1, with 14 bases fitting TRBD2. Germline CDR1 MGHRA, CDR2 YSYEKL. The CDR3 sequence is 15 residues long. Trimming cost V 8 bases and J 4 bases; bases outside gene matches: 4. CDR3: CASGTSGGGYNEQFF. The CDR3, as DNA: TGCGCCAGCGGGACTAGCGGGGGAGGGTACAATGAGCAGTTCTTC.

Written as DNA, the CDR3 is TGTGCCAGCAGTGACGGTTCCGGGGCCAACGTCCTGACTTTC. Translated, it gives CASSDGSGANVLTF. J is TRBJ2-6 and V is TRBV6-1; no reliable D call. V shed 3 bases and J shed 4 bases, with 7 bases lying between them. Germline values: CDR1 MNHNS, CDR2 SASEGT. This CDR3 is built from 14 residues.

The chain uses TRBV11-3 and TRBJ2-4; TRBD2 agrees at 8 bases. The V and J ends lost 5 bases and 0 bases, in that order; junction bases with no gene match: 6. Per germline, CDR1 SGHNT and CDR2 YENEEA. This CDR3 comprises 16 residues. The CDR3 DNA follows: TGTGCCAGCAGCCGAGCGGGGGTCGTAGCCAAAAACATTCAGTACTTC. Its translation: CASSRAGVVAKNIQYF.

The rearrangement uses TRBV11-1 and TRBJ2-1; D possibly corresponds to TRBD1 (6 bases). The CDR3 contains 16 residues. Germline loops: CDR1 SGHAT, CDR2 FQDESV (reference sequence). V lost 3 bases, J lost 2 bases, and 14 bases lay in between. CDR3 loop: CASSFLAGAPYNEQFF. CDR3 in DNA: TGTGCCAGCAGCTTCTTAGCAGGGGCGCCCTACAATGAGCAGTTCTTC.

This chain uses TRBV6-6 with TRBJ2-3; D call uncertain. Germline V CDR1 and CDR2: MNHNY, SVGAGI (reference sequence). Trimming left V 0 bases short and J 1 base short, with 8 bases between. This CDR3 comprises 15 residues. CDR3 protein: CASSYSNSGTDTQYF. DNA of the CDR3: TGTGCCAGCAGTTACTCGAACAGCGGCACAGATACGCAGTATTTT.

The chain links TRBV9 to TRBJ1-1, with D perhaps TRBD1 (5 bases). V was shortened by 0 bases and J by 3 bases, with 9 bases between the two germline ends. The CDR3 spans 14 residues. Per germline, CDR1 SGDLS and CDR2 YYNGEE. The CDR3 sequence: CASSVAWGDTEAFF. For the CDR3, the DNA is TGTGCCAGCAGCGTAGCTTGGGGGGACACTGAAGCTTTCTTT. Drawing the rest from reference TRBV9 and TRBJ1-1, the complete variable domain is DSGVTQTPKHLITATGQRVTLRCSPRSGDLSVYWYQQSLDQGLQFLIQYYNGEERAKGNILERFSAQQFPDLHSELNLSSLELGDSALYFCASSVAWGDTEAFFGQGTRLTVV.

The rearrangement joins TRBV28 to TRBJ1-2; weak D call: TRBD1 (6 bases). V dropped 5 bases and J dropped 2 bases, with 21 bases sitting between them. The CDR3 is 17 amino acids. Per germline, CDR1 MDHEN and CDR2 SYDVKM. The chain's CDR3 is CASSKKGRYTGNYGYTF. The CDR3, as DNA: TGTGCCAGCAGTAAAAAAGGGCGGTATACAGGGAACTATGGCTACACCTTC.

The genes are TRBV28 and TRBJ2-2; D gene ambiguous. Trimming took off 6 bases at V and 5 bases at J, with 10 bases between the two ends. The CDR3 consists of 13 residues. The V gene's germline CDR1 is MDHEN and CDR2 SYDVKM. DNA of the CDR3: TGTGCCAGCAGCCTACAGATGACCGGGGAGCTGTTTTTT. It translates to CASSLQMTGELFF.

This chain links TRBV7-9 with TRBJ1-4; 7 bases line up with TRBD1. In germline, CDR1 is SEHNR, CDR2 FQNEAQ (reference sequence). The CDR3 length is 15 residues. J gave up 0 bases and V 5 bases, and 3 bases lay outside the gene matches. The CDR3 loop is CASSAGTATNEKLFF. The CDR3, as DNA: TGTGCCAGCAGCGCAGGGACAGCAACTAATGAAAAACTGTTTTTT.

This rearrangement joins TRBV5-1 to TRBJ2-1, with D perhaps given as TRBD1 or TRBD2 (5 bases each). Trimming took off 2 bases at V and 2 bases at J, with 14 bases between the two ends. CDR1 SGHRS and CDR2 YFSETQ come from the germline V gene. CDR3 length: 16 residues. CDR3 DNA sequence: TGCGCCAGCAGCTTCGGGCGCCGAGGGGCCTACAATGAGCAGTTCTTC. Protein sequence: CASSFGRRGAYNEQFF. Full variable domain (remainder filled in from reference TRBV5-1 and TRBJ2-1): KAGVTQTPRYLIKTRGQQVTLSCSPISGHRSVSWYQQTPGQGLQFLFEYFSETQRNKGNFPGRFSGRQFSNSRSEMNVSTLELGDSALYLCASSFGRRGAYNEQFFGPGTRLTVL.

This sequence joins TRBV7-3 and TRBJ2-7; 9 bases agree with TRBD2. V gave up 6 bases and J gave up 0 bases; unmatched junction bases: 6. This CDR3 comprises 15 residues. Germline loops: CDR1 SGHTA, CDR2 FQGTGA. The CDR3 nucleotides are TGTGCCAGCAGTCTTAGCGGGAGTGTCTCCTACGAGCAGTACTTC. Translation: CASSLSGSVSYEQYF.

This clone appeared a single time. The chain links TRBV27 to TRBJ1-6; D remains ambiguous. V was shortened by 4 bases and J by 8 bases, with 9 bases between the two germline ends. Per the germline V gene, CDR1 is MNHEY and CDR2 is SMNVEV (reference sequence). The CDR3 is 13 amino acids. DNA for the CDR3: TGTGCCAGCAGTTCAATCTCCCATTCACCCCTCCACTTT. It specifies CASSSISHSPLHF.